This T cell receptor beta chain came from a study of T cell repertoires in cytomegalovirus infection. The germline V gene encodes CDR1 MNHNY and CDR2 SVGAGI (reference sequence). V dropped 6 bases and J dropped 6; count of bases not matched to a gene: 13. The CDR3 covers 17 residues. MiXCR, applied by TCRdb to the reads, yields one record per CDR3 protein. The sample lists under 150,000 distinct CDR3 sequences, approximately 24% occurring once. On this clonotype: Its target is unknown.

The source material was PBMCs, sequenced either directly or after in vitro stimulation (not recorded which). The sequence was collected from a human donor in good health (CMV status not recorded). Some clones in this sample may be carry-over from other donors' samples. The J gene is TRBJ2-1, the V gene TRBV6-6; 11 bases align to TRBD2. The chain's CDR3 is CASSELPGLAGLNEQFF. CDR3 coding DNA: TGTGCCAGCAGCGAACTTCCTGGACTAGCGGGTCTCAATGAGCAGTTCTTC.